This is a list of T cell receptor beta chains from one sample in a study of T cells in Graves' hyperthyroidism and ophthalmopathy. One entry per CDR3 protein results from TCRdb running MiXCR on the multiplex PCR reads. The table records 250,000 to 350,000 distinct CDR3 sequences, roughly 15% of them present only once. Material: blood. These receptors were obtained from a man between 25 and 39 years old with Graves' hyperthyroidism. Both conserved end residues are part of each CDR3. The order of the fields is V gene, J gene, CDR3 protein.

v_call: TRBV20-1; j_call: TRBJ2-7; cdr3_aa: CSAVGPAYEQYF
v_call: TRBV20-1; j_call: TRBJ2-2; cdr3_aa: CSARDPGGIGELFF
v_call: TRBV30; j_call: TRBJ1-1; cdr3_aa: CAWSLGHATEAFF
v_call: TRBV14; j_call: TRBJ2-5; cdr3_aa: CASSRLRQETQYF
v_call: TRBV6-1; j_call: TRBJ2-4; cdr3_aa: CASSERTSGGNIQYF
v_call: TRBV7-9; j_call: TRBJ1-4; cdr3_aa: CASGSAGKREKPFF
v_call: TRBV6-2/TRBV6-3; j_call: TRBJ1-3; cdr3_aa: CASRGLTFSGNTIYF
v_call: TRBV11-2; j_call: TRBJ1-5; cdr3_aa: CASSLEAGRGHQPQHF
v_call: TRBV9; j_call: TRBJ1-2; cdr3_aa: CASSPEDGSHYGYTF
v_call: TRBV11-2; j_call: TRBJ2-3; cdr3_aa: CASSLYTSGRVPDTQYF
v_call: TRBV9; j_call: TRBJ1-5; cdr3_aa: CASSRGPANQPQHF
v_call: TRBV5-1; j_call: TRBJ2-1; cdr3_aa: CASSLVASGSGYNEQFF
v_call: TRBV4-1; j_call: TRBJ1-5; cdr3_aa: CASSQVGQYSNQPQHF
v_call: TRBV20-1; j_call: TRBJ2-1; cdr3_aa: CSARDATSGSVNEQFF
v_call: TRBV11-2; j_call: TRBJ2-4; cdr3_aa: CASSLDSQAGSNIQYF
v_call: TRBV6-1; j_call: TRBJ1-1; cdr3_aa: CASSSDPAGQAFF
v_call: TRBV7-2; j_call: TRBJ2-7; cdr3_aa: CALGTYEQYF
v_call: TRBV28; j_call: TRBJ1-5; cdr3_aa: CASSGPDQPQHF